This T cell receptor beta chain is from a study of a mutant IDH1 vaccine in newly diagnosed glioma. Study-wide context: All eight of the vaccinations patients received fell in weeks 1, 3, 5, 7, 11, 15, 19 and 23. Patients got their first vaccination 4-6 weeks after radiotherapy alone, or with temozolomide cycles.

The protocol was immunoSEQ multiplex PCR, while the TCRdb copy is restricted to in-frame clones and leaves out a portion. The sample carries 30,000 to 45,000 clones, about 89% recorded once. Documented time point: week 5, during vaccination. Every vaccination contained 300 ug of the mutant IDH1 20-mer peptide and was paired with topical imiquimod. Donors' newly diagnosed IDH1-mutant WHO grade 3 or 4 astrocytomas lacked nuclear ATRX. Points on this clone: What it binds is not known.

The V and J ends lost 5 bases and 8 bases, in that order; junction bases with no gene match: 13. The CDR3 totals 16 residues. Germline assignment: CDR1 SGHTA and CDR2 FQGNSA. The clonotype was recovered from a man aged 50 to 59 with glioma. Material: PBMCs, obtained from a glioma patient whose treatment included an IDH1 peptide vaccine. The chain is built from TRBV7-2 and TRBJ2-3; TRBD2 agrees at 10 bases. CDR3 nucleotides: TGTGCCAGCAGCCGTTCCGGAGGAGCGGGGGGGCTTACGCAGTATTTT. It codes for CASSRSGGAGGLTQYF.